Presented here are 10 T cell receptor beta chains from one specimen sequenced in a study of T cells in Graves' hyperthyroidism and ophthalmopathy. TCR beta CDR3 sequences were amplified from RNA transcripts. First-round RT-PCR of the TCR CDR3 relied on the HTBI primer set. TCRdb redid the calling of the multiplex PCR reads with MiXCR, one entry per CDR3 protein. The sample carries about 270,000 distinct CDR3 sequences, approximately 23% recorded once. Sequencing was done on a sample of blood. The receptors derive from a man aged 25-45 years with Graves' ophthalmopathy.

The CDR3 loop is CASSYGRGRQPQHF. The CDR3 DNA reads TGTGCCAGCAGTTACGGGCGGGGTCGTCAGCCCCAGCATTTT. The chain is built from TRBV6-2 or TRBV6-3 and TRBJ1-5; D is undetermined. Trimming left V 2 bases short and J 6 bases short, with 11 bases between. The CDR3 totals 14 residues. Germline CDR1 and CDR2: MNHEY and SVGEGT.

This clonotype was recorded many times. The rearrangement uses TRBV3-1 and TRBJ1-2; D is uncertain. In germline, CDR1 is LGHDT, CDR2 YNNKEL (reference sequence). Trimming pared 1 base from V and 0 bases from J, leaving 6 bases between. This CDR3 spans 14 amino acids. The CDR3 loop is CASSQGGSNYGYTF. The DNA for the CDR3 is TGTGCCAGCAGCCAAGGGGGATCTAACTATGGCTACACCTTC.

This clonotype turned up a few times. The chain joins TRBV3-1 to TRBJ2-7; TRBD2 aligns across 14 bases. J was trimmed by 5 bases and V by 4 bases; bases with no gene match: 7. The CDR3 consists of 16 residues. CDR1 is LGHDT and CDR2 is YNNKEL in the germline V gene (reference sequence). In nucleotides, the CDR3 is TGTGCCAGCAGCCTGGGACTAGCGGGAGTGTCCCACGAGCAGTACTTC. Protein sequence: CASSLGLAGVSHEQYF.

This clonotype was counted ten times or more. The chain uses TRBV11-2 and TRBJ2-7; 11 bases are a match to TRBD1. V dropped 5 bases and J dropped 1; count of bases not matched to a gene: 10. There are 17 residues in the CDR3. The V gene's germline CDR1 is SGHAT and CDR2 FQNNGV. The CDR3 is CASSRGYGTGGSYEQYF. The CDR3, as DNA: TGTGCCAGCAGCCGAGGTTACGGGACAGGGGGTTCCTACGAGCAGTACTTC.

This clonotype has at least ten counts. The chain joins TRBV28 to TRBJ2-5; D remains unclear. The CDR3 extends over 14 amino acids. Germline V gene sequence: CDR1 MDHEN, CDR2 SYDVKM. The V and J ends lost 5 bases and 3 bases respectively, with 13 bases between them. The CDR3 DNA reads TGTGCCAGCAGTCACCGACCACTTGAAGAGACCCAGTACTTC. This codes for CASSHRPLEETQYF.

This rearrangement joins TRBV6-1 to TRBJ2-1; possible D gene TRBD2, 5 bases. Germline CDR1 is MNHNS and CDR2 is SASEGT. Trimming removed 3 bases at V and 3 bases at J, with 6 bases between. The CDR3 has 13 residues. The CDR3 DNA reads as TGTGCCAGCAGTGACGGGGTCTACAATGAGCAGTTCTTC. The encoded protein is CASSDGVYNEQFF.

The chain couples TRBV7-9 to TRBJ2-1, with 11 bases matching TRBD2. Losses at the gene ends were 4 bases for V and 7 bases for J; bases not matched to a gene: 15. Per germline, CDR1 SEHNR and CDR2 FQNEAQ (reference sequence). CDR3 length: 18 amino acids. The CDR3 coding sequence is TGTGCCAGCAGCTGGGCGCTGGCTCCGGGACTAGCGGCAAATGAGCAGTTCTTC. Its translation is CASSWALAPGLAANEQFF. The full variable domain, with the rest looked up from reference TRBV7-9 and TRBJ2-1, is DTGVSQNPRHKITKRGQNVTFRCDPISEHNRLYWYRQTLGQGPEFLTYFQNEAQLEKSRLLSDRFSAERPKGSFSTLEIQRTEQGDSAMYLCASSWALAPGLAANEQFFGPGTRLTVL.

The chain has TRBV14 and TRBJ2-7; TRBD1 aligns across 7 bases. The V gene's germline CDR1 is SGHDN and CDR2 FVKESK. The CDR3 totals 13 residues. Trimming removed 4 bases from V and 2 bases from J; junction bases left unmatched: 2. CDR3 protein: CASSRGQAYEQYF. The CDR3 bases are TGTGCCAGCAGCCGTGGACAGGCCTACGAGCAGTACTTC.

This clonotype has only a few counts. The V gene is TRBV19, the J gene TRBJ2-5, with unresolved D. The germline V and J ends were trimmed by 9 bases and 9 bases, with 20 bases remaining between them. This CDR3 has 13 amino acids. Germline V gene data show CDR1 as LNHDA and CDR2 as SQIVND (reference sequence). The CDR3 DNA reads TGTGCCAGCCTAAGTAAGTCGACTGGGGCCCAGTACTTC. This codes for CASLSKSTGAQYF.

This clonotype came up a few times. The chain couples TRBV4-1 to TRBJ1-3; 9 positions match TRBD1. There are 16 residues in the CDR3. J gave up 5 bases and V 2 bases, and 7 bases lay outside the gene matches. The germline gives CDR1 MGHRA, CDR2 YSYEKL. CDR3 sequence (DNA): TGCGCCAGCAGCCAAAATCCCGGGACAGGGAGAAACACCATATATTTT. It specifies CASSQNPGTGRNTIYF.